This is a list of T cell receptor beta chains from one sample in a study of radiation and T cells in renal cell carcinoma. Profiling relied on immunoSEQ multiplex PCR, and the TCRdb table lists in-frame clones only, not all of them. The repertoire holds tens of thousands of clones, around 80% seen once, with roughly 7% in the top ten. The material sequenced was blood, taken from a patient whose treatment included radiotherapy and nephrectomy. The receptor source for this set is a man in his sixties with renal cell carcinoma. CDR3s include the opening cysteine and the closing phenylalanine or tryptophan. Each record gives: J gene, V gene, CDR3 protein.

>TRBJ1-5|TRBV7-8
CASSVGQGNQPQHF
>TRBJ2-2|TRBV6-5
CASTLDSGAYGELFF
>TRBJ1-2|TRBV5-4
CASSPSGQAPNYGYTF
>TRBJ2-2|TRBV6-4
CASSDISDGELFF
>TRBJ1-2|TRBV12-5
CASGLAIDGYTF
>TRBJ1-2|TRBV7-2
CASSERQGLGDGYTF
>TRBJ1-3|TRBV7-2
CASSLMVTGNTIYF
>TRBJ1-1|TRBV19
CASSLGNTEAFF
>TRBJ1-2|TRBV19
CASRRDSPTNYGYTF
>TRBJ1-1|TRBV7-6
CASSRYTAGQGNTEAFF
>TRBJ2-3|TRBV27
CASSGTLSPDTQYF